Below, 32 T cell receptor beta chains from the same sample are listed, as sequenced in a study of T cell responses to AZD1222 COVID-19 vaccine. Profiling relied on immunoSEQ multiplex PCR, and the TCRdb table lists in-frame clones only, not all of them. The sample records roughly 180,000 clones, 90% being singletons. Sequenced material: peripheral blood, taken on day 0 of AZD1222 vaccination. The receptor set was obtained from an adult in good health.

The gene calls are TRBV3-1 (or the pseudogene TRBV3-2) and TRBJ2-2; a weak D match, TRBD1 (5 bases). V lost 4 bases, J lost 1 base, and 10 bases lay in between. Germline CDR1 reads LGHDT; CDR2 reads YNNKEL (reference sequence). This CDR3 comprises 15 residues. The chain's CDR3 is CASSLKTVNTGELFF. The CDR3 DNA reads TGTGCCAGCAGCCTAAAGACAGTGAACACCGGGGAGCTGTTTTTT.

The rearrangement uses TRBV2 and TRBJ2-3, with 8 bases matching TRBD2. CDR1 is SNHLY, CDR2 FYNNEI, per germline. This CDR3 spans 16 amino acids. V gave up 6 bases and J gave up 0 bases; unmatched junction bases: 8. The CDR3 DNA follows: TGTGCCAGCAGGGCGGGTACTAGCGGTAGCACAGATACGCAGTATTTT. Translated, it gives CASRAGTSGSTDTQYF. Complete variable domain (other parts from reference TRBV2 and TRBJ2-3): EPEVTQTPSHQVTQMGQEVILRCVPISNHLYFYWYRQILGQKVEFLVSFYNNEISEKSEIFDDQFSVERPDGSNFTLKIRSTKLEDSAMYFCASRAGTSGSTDTQYFGPGTRLTVL.

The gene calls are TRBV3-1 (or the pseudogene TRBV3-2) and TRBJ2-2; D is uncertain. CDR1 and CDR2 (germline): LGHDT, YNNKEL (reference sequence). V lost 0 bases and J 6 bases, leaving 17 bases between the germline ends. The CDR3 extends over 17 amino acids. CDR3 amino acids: CASSQDVGFIGPGELFF. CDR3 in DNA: TGTGCCAGCAGCCAAGATGTTGGGTTCATAGGTCCCGGGGAGCTGTTTTTT.

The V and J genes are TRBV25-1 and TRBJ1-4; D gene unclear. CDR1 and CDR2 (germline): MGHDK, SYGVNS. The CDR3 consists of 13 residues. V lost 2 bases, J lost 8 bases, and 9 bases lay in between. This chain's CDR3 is CASSEIGFEKLFF. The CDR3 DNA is TGTGCCAGCAGTGAAATAGGCTTCGAAAAACTGTTTTTT.

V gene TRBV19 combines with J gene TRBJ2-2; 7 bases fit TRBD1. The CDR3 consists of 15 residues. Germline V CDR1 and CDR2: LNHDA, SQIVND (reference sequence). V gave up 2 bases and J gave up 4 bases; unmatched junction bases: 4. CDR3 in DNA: TGTGCCAGTAGTATAAGTAGACAGGGCACCGGGGAGCTGTTTTTT. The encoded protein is CASSISRQGTGELFF.

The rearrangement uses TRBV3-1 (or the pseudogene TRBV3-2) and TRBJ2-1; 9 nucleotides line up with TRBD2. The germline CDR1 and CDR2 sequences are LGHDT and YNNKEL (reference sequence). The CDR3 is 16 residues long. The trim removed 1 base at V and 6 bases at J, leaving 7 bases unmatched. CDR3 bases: TGTGCCAGCAGCCAAGGGGTAGCGGGGGTCTTCAATGAGCAGTTCTTC. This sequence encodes CASSQGVAGVFNEQFF.

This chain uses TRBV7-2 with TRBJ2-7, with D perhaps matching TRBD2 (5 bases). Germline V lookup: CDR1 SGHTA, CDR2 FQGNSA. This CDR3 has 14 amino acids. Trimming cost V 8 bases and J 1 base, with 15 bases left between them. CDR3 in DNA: TGTGCCAGCGGGTTCATCGGGGATTCCTACGAGCAGTACTTC. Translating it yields CASGFIGDSYEQYF.

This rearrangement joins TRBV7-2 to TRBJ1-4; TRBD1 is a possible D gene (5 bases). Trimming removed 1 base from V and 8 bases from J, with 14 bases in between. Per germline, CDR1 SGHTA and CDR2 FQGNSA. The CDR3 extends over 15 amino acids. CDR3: CASSLDGRGGEKLFF. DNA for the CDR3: TGTGCCAGCAGCTTAGATGGGAGGGGTGGGGAAAAACTGTTTTTT.

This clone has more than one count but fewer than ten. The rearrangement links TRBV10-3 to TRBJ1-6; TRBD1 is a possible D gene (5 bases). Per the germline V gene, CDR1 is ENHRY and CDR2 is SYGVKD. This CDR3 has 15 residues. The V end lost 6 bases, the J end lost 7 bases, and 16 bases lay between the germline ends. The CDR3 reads CAIRGAQGWNSPLHF. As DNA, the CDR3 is TGTGCCATCAGAGGGGCCCAGGGTTGGAATTCACCCCTCCACTTT.

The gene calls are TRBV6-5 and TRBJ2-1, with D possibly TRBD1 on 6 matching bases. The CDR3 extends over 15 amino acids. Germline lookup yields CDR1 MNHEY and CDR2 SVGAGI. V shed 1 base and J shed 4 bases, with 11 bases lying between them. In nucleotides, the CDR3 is TGTGCCAGCAGTTACTTCCCGGACAGTTACAATGAGCAGTTCTTC. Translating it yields CASSYFPDSYNEQFF.

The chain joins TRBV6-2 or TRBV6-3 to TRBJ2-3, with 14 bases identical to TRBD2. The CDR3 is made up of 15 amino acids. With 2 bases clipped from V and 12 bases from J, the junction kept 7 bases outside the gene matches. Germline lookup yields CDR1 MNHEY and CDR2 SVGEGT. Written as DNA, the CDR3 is TGTGCCAGCAGTTACCCCGGGACTAGCGGGGGAAGCCAGTATTTT. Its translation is CASSYPGTSGGSQYF.

The CDR3, as DNA: TGCGCCAGCAGCCAATCCCCATCAATGAACACTGAAGCTTTCTTT. It translates to CASSQSPSMNTEAFF. The V gene is TRBV4-3, the J gene TRBJ1-1; D is ambiguous. Trimming shortened V by 2 bases and J by 0 bases, and 10 bases separated the two germline ends. The length of the CDR3 is 15 residues. Germline V gene data show CDR1 as LGHNA and CDR2 as YSLEER.

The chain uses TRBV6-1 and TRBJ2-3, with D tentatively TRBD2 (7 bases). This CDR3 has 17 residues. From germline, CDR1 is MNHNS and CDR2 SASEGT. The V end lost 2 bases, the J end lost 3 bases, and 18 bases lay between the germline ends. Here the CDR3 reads CASSEYRGGGPTDTQYF. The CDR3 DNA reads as TGTGCCAGCAGTGAATATAGGGGAGGGGGGCCGACAGATACGCAGTATTTT.

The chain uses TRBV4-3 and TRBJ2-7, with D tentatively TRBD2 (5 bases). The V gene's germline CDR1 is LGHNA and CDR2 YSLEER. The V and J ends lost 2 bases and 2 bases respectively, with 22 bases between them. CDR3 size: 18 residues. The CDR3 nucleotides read TGCGCCAGCAGCCAAACCGGTCGAGGGCCTGGAAAGCCCTACGAGCAGTACTTC. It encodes CASSQTGRGPGKPYEQYF.

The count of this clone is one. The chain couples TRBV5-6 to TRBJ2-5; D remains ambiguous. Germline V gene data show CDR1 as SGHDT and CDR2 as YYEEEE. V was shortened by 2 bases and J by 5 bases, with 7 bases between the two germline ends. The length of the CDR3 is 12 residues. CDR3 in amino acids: CASSFGSETQYF. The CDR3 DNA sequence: TGTGCCAGCAGCTTCGGTTCGGAGACCCAGTACTTC.

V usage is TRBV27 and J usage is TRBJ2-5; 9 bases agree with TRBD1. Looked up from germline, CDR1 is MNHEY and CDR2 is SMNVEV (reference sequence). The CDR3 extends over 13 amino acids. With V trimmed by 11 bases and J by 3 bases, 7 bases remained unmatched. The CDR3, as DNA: TGTGCCCCCGGGACAGGGTCCGAAGAGACCCAGTACTTC. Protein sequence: CAPGTGSEETQYF.

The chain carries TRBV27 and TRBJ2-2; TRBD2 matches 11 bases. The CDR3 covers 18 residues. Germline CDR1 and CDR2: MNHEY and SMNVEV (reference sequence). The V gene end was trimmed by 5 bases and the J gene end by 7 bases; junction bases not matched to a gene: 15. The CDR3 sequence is CASSRRVAGGPRIGELFF. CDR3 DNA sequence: TGTGCCAGCAGTAGAAGGGTAGCGGGGGGGCCTCGGATCGGGGAGCTGTTTTTT.

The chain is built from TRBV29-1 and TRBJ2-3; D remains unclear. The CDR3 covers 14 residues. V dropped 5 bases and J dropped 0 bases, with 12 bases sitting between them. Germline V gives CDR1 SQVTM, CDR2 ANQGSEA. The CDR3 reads CSVSMAASTDTQYF. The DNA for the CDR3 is TGCAGCGTTTCAATGGCGGCTAGCACAGATACGCAGTATTTT.

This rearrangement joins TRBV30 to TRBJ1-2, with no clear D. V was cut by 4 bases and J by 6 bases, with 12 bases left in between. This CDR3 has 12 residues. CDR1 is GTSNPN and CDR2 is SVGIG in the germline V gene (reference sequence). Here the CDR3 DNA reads TGTGCCTGGAACCCCGGCACAGATGGCTACACCTTC. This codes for CAWNPGTDGYTF.

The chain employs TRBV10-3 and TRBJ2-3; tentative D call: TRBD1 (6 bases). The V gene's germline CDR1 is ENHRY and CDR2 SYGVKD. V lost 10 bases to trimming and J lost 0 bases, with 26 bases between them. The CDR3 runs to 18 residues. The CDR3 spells CATQDPSNRDISTDTQYF. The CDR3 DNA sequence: TGTGCCACCCAAGATCCATCAAACCGGGACATCAGCACAGATACGCAGTATTTT.

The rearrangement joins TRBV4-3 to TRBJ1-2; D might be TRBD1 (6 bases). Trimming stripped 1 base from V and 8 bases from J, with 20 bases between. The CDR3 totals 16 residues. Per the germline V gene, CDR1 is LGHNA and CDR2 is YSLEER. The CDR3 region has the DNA TGCGCCAGCAGCCAAGCCGTAGGGGGTCCCCGAGGGGGCTACACCTTC. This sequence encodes CASSQAVGGPRGGYTF.

The DNA of the CDR3 is TGTGCCAGCAGCCAACAGGGGCGCACTGAAGCTTTCTTT. Its translation is CASSQQGRTEAFF. The chain carries TRBV3-1 (or the pseudogene TRBV3-2) and TRBJ1-1, with D possibly matching TRBD1 (6 bases). Between the trimmed V and J ends, which lost 2 bases and 4 bases, there was a span of 8 bases. Germline CDR1 LGHDT, CDR2 YNNKEL (reference sequence). This CDR3 contains 13 residues.

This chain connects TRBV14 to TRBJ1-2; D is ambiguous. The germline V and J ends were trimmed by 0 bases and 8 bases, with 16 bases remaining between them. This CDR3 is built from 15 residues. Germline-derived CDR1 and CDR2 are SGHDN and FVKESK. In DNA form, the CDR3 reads TGTGCCAGCAGCCAAGATCAATTCGTGACGGAAGGCTACACCTTC. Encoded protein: CASSQDQFVTEGYTF.

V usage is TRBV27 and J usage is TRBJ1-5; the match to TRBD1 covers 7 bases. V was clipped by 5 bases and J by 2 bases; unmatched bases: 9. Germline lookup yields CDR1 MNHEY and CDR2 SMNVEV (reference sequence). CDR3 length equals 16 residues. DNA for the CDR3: TGTGCCAGCAGTCCAACCGCGAGGGGGCGCAATCAGCCCCAGCATTTT. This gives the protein CASSPTARGRNQPQHF.

This chain's CDR3 is CASSEHRALSSNSPLHF. Written as DNA, the CDR3 is TGTGCCAGCAGCGAACACAGGGCTTTATCATCCAATTCACCCCTCCACTTT. This rearrangement joins TRBV9 to TRBJ1-6; tentative D call: TRBD1 (6 bases). CDR3 length: 17 residues. Germline assignment: CDR1 SGDLS and CDR2 YYNGEE. Trimming left V 3 bases short and J 7 bases short, with 20 bases between.

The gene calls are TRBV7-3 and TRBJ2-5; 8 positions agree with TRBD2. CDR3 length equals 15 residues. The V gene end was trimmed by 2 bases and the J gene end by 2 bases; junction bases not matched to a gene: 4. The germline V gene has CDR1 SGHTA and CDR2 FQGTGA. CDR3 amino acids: CASSLYGRGQETQYF. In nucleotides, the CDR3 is TGTGCCAGCAGCTTATACGGGAGGGGACAAGAGACCCAGTACTTC.

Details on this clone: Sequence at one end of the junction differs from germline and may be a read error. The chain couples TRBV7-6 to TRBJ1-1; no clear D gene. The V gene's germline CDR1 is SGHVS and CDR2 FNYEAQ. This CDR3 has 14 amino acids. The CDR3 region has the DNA TGTGCCAGCAGTTTAGGAGAGGTGAACACTGAAGCTTTCTTT. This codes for CASSLGEVNTEAFF.

The CDR3, as DNA: TGCGCCAGCAGCTTGGGGACAGCCTCTCACAATGAGCAGTTCTTC. Amino acid sequence: CASSLGTASHNEQFF. The rearrangement links TRBV5-1 to TRBJ2-1, with a possible D match to TRBD1 (6 bases). This CDR3 has 15 residues. Germline V gene data show CDR1 as SGHRS and CDR2 as YFSETQ. V was trimmed by 0 bases and J by 5 bases, leaving 12 bases between them. Looking up the rest from reference TRBV5-1 and TRBJ2-1 gives the full variable domain: KAGVTQTPRYLIKTRGQQVTLSCSPISGHRSVSWYQQTPGQGLQFLFEYFSETQRNKGNFPGRFSGRQFSNSRSEMNVSTLELGDSALYLCASSLGTASHNEQFFGPGTRLTVL.

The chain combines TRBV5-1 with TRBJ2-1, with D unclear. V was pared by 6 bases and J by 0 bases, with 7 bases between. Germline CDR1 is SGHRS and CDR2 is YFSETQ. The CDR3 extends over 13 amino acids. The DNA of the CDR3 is TGCGCCAGCATCAGTGACTCCTACAATGAGCAGTTCTTC. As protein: CASISDSYNEQFF.

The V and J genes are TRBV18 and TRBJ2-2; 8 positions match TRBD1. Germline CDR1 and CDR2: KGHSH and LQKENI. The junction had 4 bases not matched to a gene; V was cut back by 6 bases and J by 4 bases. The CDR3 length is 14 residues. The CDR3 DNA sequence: TGTGCCAGCTCGACAGGGGTCCCCACCGGGGAGCTGTTTTTT. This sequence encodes CASSTGVPTGELFF.

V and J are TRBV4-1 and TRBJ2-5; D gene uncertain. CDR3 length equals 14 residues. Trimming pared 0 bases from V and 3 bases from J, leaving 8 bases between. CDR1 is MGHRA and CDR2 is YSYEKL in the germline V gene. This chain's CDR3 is CASSQEWAEETQYF. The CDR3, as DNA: TGCGCCAGCAGCCAAGAATGGGCAGAAGAGACCCAGTACTTC.

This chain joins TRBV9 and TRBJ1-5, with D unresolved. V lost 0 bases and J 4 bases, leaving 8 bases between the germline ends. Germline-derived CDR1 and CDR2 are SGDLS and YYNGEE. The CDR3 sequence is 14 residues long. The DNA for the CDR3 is TGTGCCAGCAGCGTAGGAACGGGGAATCAGCCCCAGCATTTT. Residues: CASSVGTGNQPQHF.